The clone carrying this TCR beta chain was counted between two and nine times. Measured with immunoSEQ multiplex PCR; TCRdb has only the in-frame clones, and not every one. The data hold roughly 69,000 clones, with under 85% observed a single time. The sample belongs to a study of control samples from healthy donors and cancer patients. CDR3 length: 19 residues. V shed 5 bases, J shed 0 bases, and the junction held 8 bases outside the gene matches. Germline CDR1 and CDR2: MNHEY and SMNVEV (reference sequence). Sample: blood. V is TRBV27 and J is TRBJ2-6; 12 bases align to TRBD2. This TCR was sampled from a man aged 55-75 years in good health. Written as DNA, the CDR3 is TGTGCCAGCAGTCCGATACTAGCGGGAGGTTTCTCTGGGGCCAACGTCCTGACTTTC. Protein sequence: CASSPILAGGFSGANVLTF.